The subject of this entry is one T cell receptor beta chain. This record belongs to a study of blood T cell repertoires in COVID-19. In the study overall: PBMCs, B-cell-depleted T cells, or T cells were the source of the cDNA or gDNA that made up the material.

The CDR3 has 15 amino acids. V was shortened by 2 bases and J by 2 bases, with 11 bases between the two germline ends. Germline V gene sequence: CDR1 SGHTS, CDR2 YDEGEE. The method was immunoSEQ multiplex PCR; TCRdb's version includes in-frame clones alone and lacks a portion of them. Among 150,000 to 200,000 clones, roughly 84% were seen once, and the ten largest hold approximately 5.1%. The sample taken for sequencing was PBMCs or T cells enriched from blood (not recorded which). This sequence originates from a man aged 70 or older who had been exposed to COVID-19. This rearrangement joins TRBV5-8 to TRBJ1-5, with D unclear. The CDR3 nucleotides read TGTGCCAGCAGCTTTTCGGGTGTTCGCAATCAGCCCCAGCATTTT. This translates into CASSFSGVRNQPQHF.